The sequence of this T cell receptor (beta chain) was determined in a study of T-cell memory formation after mild COVID-19. Germline V gives CDR1 SGDLS, CDR2 YYNGEE. The CDR3 length is 15 residues. V lost 0 bases, J lost 9 bases, and 9 bases stayed unmatched. Whole-study results and caveats: Second-wave clones reaching peak frequency on day 37 lacked confirmed SARS-CoV-2 specificity. Pre-infection memory contained some responding clones, which suggested that cross-reactive memory had joined. Balance between CD4 and CD8 was seen in clones contracting day 15 to 85, and a CD4+ lean was seen in later expanders.

A 5'RACE reaction primed in the constant segment made cDNA libraries of TCR alpha and TCR beta, and these carried sample barcodes and UMIs. TCRdb redid the calling of the 5' RACE reads with MiXCR, one entry per CDR3 protein. This table has about half a million distinct CDR3 sequences, 15% to 20% appearing once. A remark on this clonotype: Antigen specificity is unknown.

The chain is built from TRBV9 and TRBJ2-1; the match to TRBD2 covers 7 bases. This sequence was found in an adult woman who had mild COVID-19 (a few samples of this study predate the infection). Cell type and time point are not known. The sequencing input was PBMCs or a T cell subset sorted from them (not recorded which). CDR3 nucleotide sequence: TGTGCCAGCAGCGTAGAGGGGACTAAGTTCGCTGAGCAGTTCTTC. This translates into CASSVEGTKFAEQFF.